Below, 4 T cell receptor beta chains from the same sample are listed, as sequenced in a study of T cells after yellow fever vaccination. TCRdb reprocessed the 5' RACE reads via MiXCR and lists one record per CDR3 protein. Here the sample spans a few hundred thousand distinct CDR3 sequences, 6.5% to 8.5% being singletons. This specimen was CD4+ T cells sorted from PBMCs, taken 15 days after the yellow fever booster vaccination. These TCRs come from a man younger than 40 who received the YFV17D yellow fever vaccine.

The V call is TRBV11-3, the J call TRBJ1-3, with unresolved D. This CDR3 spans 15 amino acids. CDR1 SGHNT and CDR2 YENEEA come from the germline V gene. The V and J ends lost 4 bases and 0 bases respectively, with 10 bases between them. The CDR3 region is CASSSTLVSGNTIYF. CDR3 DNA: TGTGCCAGCAGCTCGACTTTGGTCTCTGGAAACACCATATATTTT.

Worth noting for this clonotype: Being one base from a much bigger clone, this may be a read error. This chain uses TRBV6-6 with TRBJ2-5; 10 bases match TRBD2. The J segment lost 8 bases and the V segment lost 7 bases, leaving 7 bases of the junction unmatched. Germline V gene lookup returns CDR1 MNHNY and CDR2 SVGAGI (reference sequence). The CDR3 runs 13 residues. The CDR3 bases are TGTGCCAGCACCCTAGCGGGAGTGGATACCCAGTACTTC. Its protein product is CASTLAGVDTQYF.

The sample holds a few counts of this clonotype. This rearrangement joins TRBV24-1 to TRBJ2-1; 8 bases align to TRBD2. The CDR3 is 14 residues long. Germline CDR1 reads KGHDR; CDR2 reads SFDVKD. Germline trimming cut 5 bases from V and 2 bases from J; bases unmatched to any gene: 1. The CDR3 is CATSASGPYNEQFF. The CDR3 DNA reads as TGTGCCACCAGTGCTAGCGGGCCCTACAATGAGCAGTTCTTC.

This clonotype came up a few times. The CDR3 DNA reads as TGCGCCAGCAGCTTGGATGGGGGAACCTACGAGCAGTACTTC. This encodes CASSLDGGTYEQYF. This sequence joins TRBV5-1 and TRBJ2-7; the D gene could be TRBD1 or TRBD2 (5 bases each). The CDR3 consists of 14 residues. Trimming stripped 0 bases from V and 2 bases from J, with 9 bases between. The V gene's germline CDR1 is SGHRS and CDR2 YFSETQ. Full variable domain (missing parts from reference TRBV5-1 and TRBJ2-7): KAGVTQTPRYLIKTRGQQVTLSCSPISGHRSVSWYQQTPGQGLQFLFEYFSETQRNKGNFPGRFSGRQFSNSRSEMNVSTLELGDSALYLCASSLDGGTYEQYFGPGTRLTVT.